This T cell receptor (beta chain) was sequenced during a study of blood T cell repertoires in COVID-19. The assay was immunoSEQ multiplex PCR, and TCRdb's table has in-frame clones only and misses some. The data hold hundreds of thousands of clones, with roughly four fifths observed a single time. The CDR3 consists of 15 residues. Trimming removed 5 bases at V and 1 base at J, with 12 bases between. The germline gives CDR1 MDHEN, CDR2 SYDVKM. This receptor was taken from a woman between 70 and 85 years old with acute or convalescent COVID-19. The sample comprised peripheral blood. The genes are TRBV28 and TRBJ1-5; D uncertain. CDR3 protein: CASSLWTVSNQPQHF. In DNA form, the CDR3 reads TGTGCCAGCAGTCTCTGGACTGTGAGCAATCAGCCCCAGCATTTT.